This entry lists 32 T cell receptor beta chains sequenced from one sample in a study of blood T cell repertoires in COVID-19. Assay: immunoSEQ multiplex PCR; the TCRdb copy retains only in-frame clones and omits some. Among some 200,000 clones, around nine tenths were seen once, and the ten largest hold approximately 13%. The sample consisted of peripheral blood. These TCRs come from a woman aged 70-85 years with COVID-19, enrolled during active disease.

The chain combines TRBV27 with TRBJ2-7; weak D call: TRBD2 (7 bases). Germline V gene sequence: CDR1 MNHEY, CDR2 SMNVEV (reference sequence). Trimming stripped 6 bases from V and 2 bases from J, with 14 bases between. The CDR3 runs to 14 residues. CDR3 sequence (DNA): TGTGCCAGCAGCCCGGGGGGCGGTACCTACGAGCAGTACTTC. As protein: CASSPGGGTYEQYF.

This clone was recorded once. The chain joins TRBV2 to TRBJ2-7; D unclear. The CDR3 extends over 12 amino acids. Germline CDR1 SNHLY, CDR2 FYNNEI. Trimming stripped 4 bases from V and 7 bases from J, with 11 bases between. The DNA of the CDR3 is TGTGCCAGCAGTGGGTCCCGGTCGGAGCAGTACTTC. Translating it yields CASSGSRSEQYF.

This clone has a single count. The chain recombines TRBV5-4 with TRBJ2-3; 12 bases map to TRBD2. CDR1 is SGHNT, CDR2 YYREEE, per germline (reference sequence). This CDR3 region has 17 residues. The ends lost 4 bases at V and 3 bases at J; junction bases unmatched: 9. The CDR3 reads CASSRETGTSGTDTQYF. The CDR3 DNA follows: TGTGCCAGCAGCAGAGAGACCGGGACTAGCGGGACAGATACGCAGTATTTT.

This sequence joins TRBV11-3 and TRBJ2-5; 8 bases match TRBD1. The CDR3 length is 14 residues. Germline lookup yields CDR1 SGHNT and CDR2 YENEEA. V lost 10 bases, J lost 5 bases, and 12 bases stayed unmatched. CDR3 sequence (DNA): TGTGCCACCCACCCAAGCAGGGGGCCGGAGACCCAGTACTTC. Residues: CATHPSRGPETQYF.

There are a few counts of this clone. This chain connects TRBV6-1 to TRBJ2-7, with a weak D call TRBD2 (6 bases). Trimming pared 3 bases from V and 7 bases from J, leaving 16 bases between. The germline CDR1 and CDR2 sequences are MNHNS and SASEGT. The CDR3 runs 14 residues. The CDR3 sequence: CASSDGGGLGEQYF. Here the CDR3 DNA reads TGTGCCAGCAGTGACGGGGGAGGACTCGGGGAGCAGTACTTC.

The rearrangement uses TRBV9 and TRBJ1-6; the D is unclear. The CDR3 has 15 residues. With 2 bases removed from V and 7 bases from J, the gap between germline ends came to 13 bases. Germline CDR1 SGDLS, CDR2 YYNGEE. In nucleotides, the CDR3 is TGTGCCAGCAGCGTCTCCATAGGCGGCAATTCACCCCTCCACTTT. It translates to CASSVSIGGNSPLHF.

This chain connects TRBV4-1 to TRBJ1-6; D gene unclear. The V gene lost 3 bases and the J gene lost 5 bases, with 14 bases spanning the gap. Germline loops: CDR1 MGHRA, CDR2 YSYEKL. The CDR3 totals 16 residues. The CDR3 DNA reads as TGCGCCAGCAGCCAGTTAGCGGCGGCAAATAATTCACCCCTCCACTTT. Translating gives CASSQLAAANNSPLHF.

The chain employs TRBV7-9 and TRBJ1-2; D uncertain. Trimming shortened V by 5 bases and J by 5 bases, and 15 bases separated the two germline ends. This CDR3 contains 14 residues. The germline V gene encodes CDR1 SEHNR and CDR2 FQNEAQ (reference sequence). This CDR3 is CASSPRADGYGYTF. CDR3 nucleotide sequence: TGTGCCAGCAGCCCGCGGGCCGACGGGTATGGCTACACCTTC.

This chain links TRBV4-2 with TRBJ2-7, with TRBD2 matching 8 bases. Unmatched junction bases numbered 8, after V lost 1 base and J lost 6 bases. This CDR3 contains 15 residues. From germline, CDR1 is LGHNA and CDR2 YNFKEQ. CDR3 sequence (DNA): TGTGCCAGCAGCCAAGGGGTGAGCGGGAGCTCCGAGCAGTACTTC. It codes for CASSQGVSGSSEQYF.

The genes are TRBV10-3 and TRBJ2-1, with 14 bases identical to TRBD2. This CDR3 is built from 17 residues. The germline V gene has CDR1 ENHRY and CDR2 SYGVKD. V was pared by 1 base and J by 7 bases, with 6 bases of the junction left unmatched. For the CDR3, the DNA is TGTGCCATCAGTGAGTGGACTAGCGGGAGGTTCGGGAATGAGCAGTTCTTC. This codes for CAISEWTSGRFGNEQFF.

V gene TRBV6-5 combines with J gene TRBJ2-7, with TRBD1 matching 7 bases. Per germline, CDR1 MNHEY and CDR2 SVGAGI. This CDR3 region has 15 residues. The V gene end was trimmed by 6 bases and the J gene end by 2 bases; junction bases not matched to a gene: 10. The CDR3 DNA reads TGTGCCAGCAGCCAGTGGGCGACAGGGACCTACGAGCAGTACTTC. Protein: CASSQWATGTYEQYF.

The V call is TRBV11-3, the J call TRBJ1-1, with a weak D call TRBD1 (5 bases). V was shortened by 11 bases and J by 2 bases, with 15 bases between the two germline ends. This CDR3 is 13 amino acids long. Germline V CDR1 and CDR2: SGHNT, YENEEA. The CDR3 DNA reads TGTGCCCGCCGAAAAGGGACTAACACTGAAGCTTTCTTT. Its translation: CARRKGTNTEAFF.

The chain joins TRBV5-6 to TRBJ2-7; D ambiguous. The germline gives CDR1 SGHDT, CDR2 YYEEEE. The CDR3 sequence is 12 residues long. V gave up 3 bases and J gave up 3 bases, with 7 bases separating them. CDR3 loop: CASSSRLYEQYF. Written as DNA, the CDR3 is TGTGCCAGCAGCTCCAGACTCTACGAGCAGTACTTC. The complete variable domain, with remaining parts taken from reference TRBV5-6 and TRBJ2-7, reads DAGVTQSPTHLIKTRGQQVTLRCSPKSGHDTVSWYQQALGQGPQFIFQYYEEEERQRGNFPDRFSGHQFPNYSSELNVNALLLGDSALYLCASSSRLYEQYFGPGTRLTVT.

The J gene is TRBJ2-7, the V gene TRBV11-2, with D possibly being TRBD1 (6 bases). CDR3 size: 14 residues. From germline, CDR1 is SGHAT and CDR2 FQNNGV. Trimming pared 3 bases from V and 5 bases from J, leaving 14 bases between. CDR3 nucleotide sequence: TGTGCCAGCAGCTTTAATCAGGGGAGCCACGAGCAGTACTTC. Translated, it gives CASSFNQGSHEQYF.

This chain connects TRBV3-1 (or the pseudogene TRBV3-2) to TRBJ2-3; 12 positions match TRBD2. Germline trimming cut 2 bases from V and 5 bases from J; bases unmatched to any gene: 11. Germline V gene lookup returns CDR1 LGHDT and CDR2 YNNKEL (reference sequence). The CDR3 consists of 18 residues. The CDR3 region is CASSQPLMTSGSGDTQYF. DNA of the CDR3: TGTGCCAGCAGCCAACCCCTGATGACTAGCGGGAGTGGAGATACGCAGTATTTT.

The V call is TRBV28, the J call TRBJ1-1; D may be TRBD1 (6 bases). The germline V gene encodes CDR1 MDHEN and CDR2 SYDVKM. Trimming shortened V by 1 base and J by 5 bases, and 14 bases separated the two germline ends. This CDR3 has 15 amino acids. The CDR3 DNA follows: TGTGCCAGCAGTTTATTGGGACAACAAGGGACTGAAGCTTTCTTT. It translates to CASSLLGQQGTEAFF.

This chain joins TRBV11-2 and TRBJ2-7; possibly TRBD1 for D (6 bases). The germline V and J ends were trimmed by 1 base and 3 bases, with 7 bases remaining between them. The CDR3 extends over 13 amino acids. The germline CDR1 and CDR2 sequences are SGHAT and FQNNGV. This CDR3 is CASSLVRGYEQYF. CDR3 DNA sequence: TGTGCCAGCAGCTTAGTCAGGGGCTACGAGCAGTACTTC.

The rearrangement links TRBV5-4 to TRBJ2-2, with D tentatively TRBD2 (7 bases). Germline CDR1 reads SGHNT; CDR2 reads YYREEE (reference sequence). CDR3 length: 13 residues. Trimming removed 9 bases from V and 4 bases from J, with 13 bases in between. This chain's CDR3 is CATHREGTGELFF. In DNA, the CDR3 is TGTGCCACCCACAGGGAGGGCACCGGGGAGCTGTTTTTT.

This chain joins TRBV5-1 and TRBJ1-1; 10 bases are shared with TRBD1. The junction had 7 bases not matched to a gene; V was cut back by 4 bases and J by 4 bases. This CDR3 comprises 15 residues. Germline CDR1 SGHRS, CDR2 YFSETQ. In DNA, the CDR3 is TGCGCCAGCAGCCTAGGGACAGGGGTTCGCACTGAAGCTTTCTTT. As protein: CASSLGTGVRTEAFF.

V gene TRBV5-4 combines with J gene TRBJ2-5, with 13 bases aligning to TRBD2. This CDR3 spans 17 amino acids. The ends lost 4 bases at V and 5 bases at J; junction bases unmatched: 11. The germline V gene encodes CDR1 SGHNT and CDR2 YYREEE (reference sequence). CDR3 residues: CASSTSRLAGGMETQYF. DNA for the CDR3: TGTGCCAGCAGCACCAGTCGACTAGCGGGAGGAATGGAGACCCAGTACTTC.

The chain is built from TRBV18 and TRBJ2-2; D gene ambiguous. Germline V gene sequence: CDR1 KGHSH, CDR2 LQKENI. The CDR3 consists of 14 residues. The V end was cut by 5 bases, the J end by 6 bases, with 13 bases between. CDR3 protein: CASSSLSRAGELFF. As DNA, the CDR3 is TGTGCCAGCTCATCCCTCAGCCGGGCCGGGGAGCTGTTTTTT.

This chain joins TRBV5-1 and TRBJ1-1, with D possibly matching TRBD1 (6 bases). The germline V and J ends were trimmed by 0 bases and 4 bases, with 10 bases remaining between them. This CDR3 is 14 amino acids long. Germline V gives CDR1 SGHRS, CDR2 YFSETQ. The CDR3 DNA is TGCGCCAGCAGCTTGGACCCACAGGGCACTGAAGCTTTCTTT. Residues: CASSLDPQGTEAFF.

The genes are TRBV5-6 and TRBJ2-5; TRBD1 aligns across 7 bases. Germline-derived CDR1 and CDR2 are SGHDT and YYEEEE. V was pared by 7 bases and J by 1 base, with 4 bases of the junction left unmatched. CDR3 length: 13 amino acids. The CDR3 DNA follows: TGTGCCAGCGTTAGACAGGGCCAAGAGACCCAGTACTTC. Its translation: CASVRQGQETQYF.

V and J are TRBV12-5 and TRBJ2-7; no clear D. The V gene lost 1 base and the J gene lost 2 bases, with 6 bases spanning the gap. The CDR3 has 13 residues. Germline CDR1 is LGHNT and CDR2 is FRNRAP. The CDR3 nucleotides read TGTGCTAGTGGTTTGGACACCACCTACGAGCAGTACTTC. Translation gives CASGLDTTYEQYF.

This chain joins TRBV2 and TRBJ1-6; D is unclear. The CDR3 sequence is 13 residues long. The germline V and J ends were trimmed by 8 bases and 9 bases, with 14 bases remaining between them. Germline lookup yields CDR1 SNHLY and CDR2 FYNNEI. The CDR3 DNA is TGTGCCAGCTCCGCGGGGTTCGCTTCACCCCTCCACTTT. This codes for CASSAGFASPLHF.

J is TRBJ1-5 and V is TRBV18, with 10 bases lining up with TRBD1. The CDR3 extends over 15 amino acids. Germline lookup yields CDR1 KGHSH and CDR2 LQKENI. Trimming took 3 bases from V and 5 from J; bases not matched to a gene: 4. CDR3 DNA: TGTGCCAGCTCACCCGGGACAGGGGACTATCAGCCCCAGCATTTT. It translates to CASSPGTGDYQPQHF.

The V call is TRBV19, the J call TRBJ2-5; TRBD2 agrees at 11 bases. CDR1 LNHDA and CDR2 SQIVND come from the germline V gene (reference sequence). The CDR3 is 16 amino acids. The ends lost 4 bases at V and 4 bases at J; junction bases unmatched: 8. CDR3 bases: TGTGCCAGTAGTACCCTAACTAGCGGGAGTCGAGAGACCCAGTACTTC. As protein: CASSTLTSGSRETQYF.

The chain's CDR3 is CASRRQNTEAFF. The CDR3 bases are TGTGCCAGCAGGAGACAGAACACTGAAGCTTTCTTT. V and J are TRBV6-6 and TRBJ1-1; D call uncertain. Trimming stripped 6 bases from V and 1 base from J, with 6 bases between. CDR1 and CDR2 (germline): MNHNY, SVGAGI (reference sequence). There are 12 residues in the CDR3.

This clone was recorded once. The chain is built from TRBV7-2 and TRBJ2-5; D perhaps matches TRBD2 (6 bases). This CDR3 has 14 amino acids. Germline V lookup: CDR1 SGHTA, CDR2 FQGNSA. The V gene lost 2 bases and the J gene lost 3 bases, with 10 bases spanning the gap. This CDR3 is CASSLRRGEETQYF. In DNA form, the CDR3 reads TGTGCCAGCAGCTTAAGGAGGGGAGAAGAGACCCAGTACTTC. Full variable domain (missing parts from reference TRBV7-2 and TRBJ2-5): GAGVSQSPSNKVTEKGKDVELRCDPISGHTALYWYRQSLGQGLEFLIYFQGNSAPDKSGLPSDRFSAERTGGSVSTLTIQRTQQEDSAVYLCASSLRRGEETQYFGPGTRLLVL.

The rearrangement joins TRBV19 to TRBJ2-1, with TRBD2 matching 9 bases. The CDR3 has 12 amino acids. Per the germline V gene, CDR1 is LNHDA and CDR2 is SQIVND (reference sequence). V dropped 8 bases and J dropped 11; count of bases not matched to a gene: 7. The CDR3 protein is CASGLAGAKQFF. The CDR3, as DNA: TGTGCCAGTGGTTTAGCGGGAGCGAAGCAGTTCTTC.

Only one count was recorded for this clone. This rearrangement joins TRBV6-6 to TRBJ2-2; 8 positions match TRBD2. This CDR3 is 16 amino acids long. CDR1 is MNHNY, CDR2 SVGAGI, per germline (reference sequence). V was clipped by 4 bases and J by 2 bases; unmatched bases: 6. CDR3 loop: CASSFPGLANTGELFF. CDR3 coding DNA: TGTGCCAGCAGTTTCCCAGGACTAGCAAACACCGGGGAGCTGTTTTTT.

The rearrangement uses TRBV27 and TRBJ2-1; tentatively, D is TRBD2 (6 bases). Germline V CDR1 and CDR2: MNHEY, SMNVEV (reference sequence). The length of the CDR3 is 15 residues. Deletions cut 6 bases from V and 3 bases from J, with 15 bases between. In nucleotides, the CDR3 is TGTGCCAGCAGGTCCGAAGGAGGGCTCTACAATGAGCAGTTCTTC. Amino acids: CASRSEGGLYNEQFF.